These 24 T cell receptor beta chains came from one sample sequenced in a study of cytomegalovirus exposure and HLA in healthy donors. Vbeta (60) and Jbeta (13) primers were used in the PCR. Generated by immunoSEQ multiplex PCR, the TCRdb table keeps only in-frame clones and is missing some. Among about 130,000 clones listed, approximately 80% were seen once. The sample consisted of PBMCs. Receptors originate from a man aged 30 to 45 in good health and CMV-seropositive.

The rearrangement links TRBV28 to TRBJ2-5; TRBD2 is a possible D gene (7 bases). V lost 2 bases to trimming and J lost 4 bases, with 11 bases between them. This CDR3 is built from 14 residues. Germline V gene lookup returns CDR1 MDHEN and CDR2 SYDVKM. The CDR3 protein is CASSLRRGGETQYF. The CDR3 coding sequence is TGTGCCAGCAGTTTAAGGAGGGGGGGAGAGACCCAGTACTTC. Full variable domain (outside the CDR3, taken from reference TRBV28 and TRBJ2-5): DVKVTQSSRYLVKRTGEKVFLECVQDMDHENMFWYRQDPGLGLRLIYFSYDVKMKEKGDIPEGYSVSREKKERFSLILESASTNQTSMYLCASSLRRGGETQYFGPGTRLLVL.

V usage is TRBV27 and J usage is TRBJ2-1, with 16 bases matching TRBD2. The CDR3 consists of 16 residues. CDR1 and CDR2 from the germline V gene are MNHEY and SMNVEV (reference sequence). Trimming took 6 bases from V and 9 from J; bases not matched to a gene: 8. The chain's CDR3 is CASRSGTSGRAGEQFF. The CDR3 DNA is TGTGCCAGCAGGTCCGGGACTAGCGGGAGGGCCGGTGAGCAGTTCTTC.

The gene calls are TRBV25-1 and TRBJ2-3; a possible D gene is TRBD2 (7 bases). CDR1 and CDR2 from the germline V gene are MGHDK and SYGVNS. The CDR3 loop spans 16 amino acids. V dropped 0 bases and J dropped 2 bases, with 12 bases sitting between them. CDR3 sequence: CASSEYGGAHTDTQYF. As DNA, the CDR3 is TGTGCCAGCAGTGAATATGGGGGGGCCCACACAGATACGCAGTATTTT.

The rearrangement links TRBV7-6 to TRBJ2-1; D remains unclear. V lost 3 bases and J lost 8, with 11 bases in between. The CDR3 consists of 13 residues. Germline CDR1 and CDR2: SGHVS and FNYEAQ. The CDR3 DNA follows: TGTGCCAGCAGCTTTTTAGTAGTCGATGAGCAGTTCTTC. The encoded protein is CASSFLVVDEQFF.

This clone was observed a handful of times. This rearrangement joins TRBV4-1 to TRBJ1-5; a possible D gene is TRBD1 (6 bases). This CDR3 comprises 16 residues. Germline V lookup: CDR1 MGHRA, CDR2 YSYEKL. The V end lost 2 bases, the J end lost 4 bases, and 15 bases lay between the germline ends. CDR3 protein: CASSQRSGTPNQPQHF. CDR3 coding DNA: TGCGCCAGCAGCCAAAGATCAGGGACACCTAATCAGCCCCAGCATTTT.

The chain carries TRBV4-1 and TRBJ2-4; 7 bases are shared with TRBD2. V lost 0 bases and J lost 5; bases outside the gene matches: 16. The CDR3 runs 19 residues. From germline, CDR1 is MGHRA and CDR2 YSYEKL. The CDR3 sequence: CASSQDRSEAGPYQNIQYF. CDR3 coding DNA: TGCGCCAGCAGCCAAGATCGATCCGAAGCGGGACCGTACCAAAACATTCAGTACTTC.

This clone was detected once. The chain joins TRBV12-5 to TRBJ2-2, with TRBD1 matching 7 bases. The V segment lost 5 bases and the J segment 2 bases; nucleotides outside the gene matches: 5. The CDR3 extends over 15 amino acids. Germline values: CDR1 LGHNT, CDR2 FRNRAP. The CDR3 reads CASGLWDSNTGELFF. CDR3 in DNA: TGTGCTAGTGGTCTATGGGACAGCAACACCGGGGAGCTGTTTTTT.

V and J are TRBV18 and TRBJ2-7, with TRBD1 identical over 10 bases. This CDR3 has 15 amino acids. After removal of 3 bases from V and 2 bases from J, the junction contained 4 bases not matched to a gene. Looked up from germline, CDR1 is KGHSH and CDR2 is LQKENI. The DNA of the CDR3 is TGTGCCAGCTCACCCGACAGGGGGCTAACCTACGAGCAGTACTTC. Encoded protein: CASSPDRGLTYEQYF.

The CDR3 loop is CASSAGGGLSYEQYF. Here the CDR3 DNA reads TGCGCCAGCAGCGCCGGAGGTGGCCTAAGCTACGAGCAGTACTTC. The chain has TRBV5-1 and TRBJ2-7, with D possibly TRBD2 on 5 matching bases. V shed 4 bases and J shed 3 bases, with 17 bases lying between them. The CDR3 is 15 amino acids. Looked up from germline, CDR1 is SGHRS and CDR2 is YFSETQ.

The CDR3: CASSRLAGYNYEQYF. The CDR3 DNA is TGTGCCAGCAGCCGTCTAGCGGGATACAACTACGAGCAGTACTTC. The rearrangement joins TRBV7-2 to TRBJ2-7; 9 positions match TRBD2. This CDR3 has 15 residues. Germline trimming cut 5 bases from V and 3 bases from J; bases unmatched to any gene: 8. Germline CDR1 reads SGHTA; CDR2 reads FQGNSA.

The chain recombines TRBV5-1 with TRBJ1-1; D is uncertain. This CDR3 comprises 13 residues. The ends were cut back, 4 bases at V and 1 base at J, with 8 bases in the middle. The germline CDR1 and CDR2 sequences are SGHRS and YFSETQ. CDR3 bases: TGCGCCAGCAGCCCCACAGCGAACACTGAAGCTTTCTTT. Amino acid sequence: CASSPTANTEAFF.

V is TRBV10-3 and J is TRBJ1-1, with D tentatively TRBD1 (5 bases). V was shortened by 6 bases and J by 3 bases, with 11 bases between the two germline ends. The CDR3 covers 13 residues. Germline V gives CDR1 ENHRY, CDR2 SYGVKD. The CDR3 is CAIRLSGDTEAFF. In DNA form, the CDR3 reads TGTGCCATCAGATTGTCGGGGGACACTGAAGCTTTCTTT.

Only a few counts were recorded for this clone. The chain recombines TRBV7-7 with TRBJ2-5, with D perhaps matching TRBD1 (5 bases). There are 15 residues in the CDR3. The germline V gene encodes CDR1 SSHAT and CDR2 FNYEAQ (reference sequence). V was trimmed by 1 base and J by 2 bases, leaving 11 bases between them. The CDR3 region is CASSLGGGPQETQYF. The DNA of the CDR3 is TGTGCCAGCAGCTTAGGGGGCGGCCCTCAAGAGACCCAGTACTTC.

The CDR3 DNA sequence: TGTGCCAGCAGCGACCCGGGTCCGGGACAGGGGGTCTCCTACAATGAGCAGTTCTTC. Translation: CASSDPGPGQGVSYNEQFF. V gene TRBV9 combines with J gene TRBJ2-1, with 11 bases fitting TRBD1. The CDR3 is 19 amino acids. V was pared by 3 bases and J by 0 bases, with 11 bases of the junction left unmatched. CDR1 SGDLS and CDR2 YYNGEE come from the germline V gene.

This clone was recorded once. The rearrangement joins TRBV4-2 to TRBJ1-1; TRBD1 matches 9 bases. The ends lost 2 bases at V and 1 base at J; junction bases unmatched: 8. Germline-derived CDR1 and CDR2 are LGHNA and YNFKEQ. The CDR3 is 17 residues long. The CDR3 DNA sequence: TGTGCCAGCAGCCAATTCACGGGACAGGGAGGGAACACTGAAGCTTTCTTT. Its protein product is CASSQFTGQGGNTEAFF.

This chain links TRBV27 with TRBJ2-7; D is possibly TRBD2 (6 bases). This CDR3 has 15 residues. Between the trimmed V and J ends, which lost 2 bases and 0 bases, there was a span of 11 bases. The germline V gene encodes CDR1 MNHEY and CDR2 SMNVEV (reference sequence). This CDR3 reads CASSLRGSRSYEQYF. The CDR3 DNA sequence: TGTGCCAGCAGTTTACGGGGGAGCCGCTCCTACGAGCAGTACTTC.

CDR3 nucleotide sequence: TGTGCCAGCAGCTTGGGATTGGCCTCCTATGGCTACACCTTC. The encoded protein is CASSLGLASYGYTF. The chain couples TRBV5-7 to TRBJ1-2; D is ambiguous. TRBV5-7 is an ORF for which the function is uncertain. The CDR3 consists of 14 residues. Trimming shortened V by 0 bases and J by 4 bases, and 10 bases separated the two germline ends.

This clone was recorded once. This sequence joins TRBV15 and TRBJ2-5; the D gene is possibly TRBD1 (6 bases). Germline V lookup: CDR1 LNHNV, CDR2 YYDKDF (reference sequence). The CDR3 sequence is 15 residues long. Trimming took 5 bases from V and 4 from J, leaving 17 bases between them. In DNA form, the CDR3 reads TGTGCCACCAGCGGATCATGGACAGTAGGAGAGACCCAGTACTTC. Its protein product is CATSGSWTVGETQYF.

CDR3 loop: CASWAAGPNYEQYF. The CDR3 region has the DNA TGTGCCAGCTGGGCCGCGGGACCAAACTACGAGCAGTACTTC. The J gene is TRBJ2-7, the V gene TRBV6-4, with TRBD2 as a possible D gene (6 bases). The germline CDR1 and CDR2 sequences are MRHNA and SNTAGT. The CDR3 is 14 residues long. Trimming removed 8 bases at V and 3 bases at J, with 17 bases between.

The chain is built from TRBV7-9 and TRBJ2-1; 7 bases match TRBD1. Looked up from germline, CDR1 is SEHNR and CDR2 is FQNEAQ (reference sequence). J was trimmed by 6 bases and V by 8 bases; bases with no gene match: 7. This CDR3 comprises 13 residues. Written as DNA, the CDR3 is TGTGCCAGCCCCGGGACAGATCGCAATGAGCAGTTCTTC. The encoded protein is CASPGTDRNEQFF.

V is TRBV4-3 and J is TRBJ2-3; D unclear. V lost 0 bases and J 0 bases, leaving 7 bases between the germline ends. The germline CDR1 and CDR2 sequences are LGHNA and YSLEER. This CDR3 has 15 amino acids. The CDR3 coding sequence is TGCGCCAGCAGCCAAGACTGGGCAAGCACAGATACGCAGTATTTT. This gives the protein CASSQDWASTDTQYF.

The chain joins TRBV7-2 to TRBJ2-7; D is unresolved. This CDR3 contains 12 residues. Deletions cut 4 bases from V and 2 bases from J, with 6 bases between. Germline values: CDR1 SGHTA, CDR2 FQGNSA. The CDR3 region is CASSSQTYEQYF. CDR3 in DNA: TGTGCCAGCAGCTCACAAACCTACGAGCAGTACTTC.

This clone was counted between two and nine times. The gene calls are TRBV5-6 and TRBJ2-3; TRBD2 aligns across 8 bases. CDR1 SGHDT and CDR2 YYEEEE come from the germline V gene. This CDR3 has 14 amino acids. The trim removed 6 bases at V and 6 bases at J, leaving 9 bases unmatched. CDR3: CASKPGLGSDTQYF. CDR3 DNA sequence: TGTGCCAGCAAGCCGGGACTAGGATCTGATACGCAGTATTTT. Combining the CDR3 with reference TRBV5-6 and TRBJ2-3 gives the whole variable domain DAGVTQSPTHLIKTRGQQVTLRCSPKSGHDTVSWYQQALGQGPQFIFQYYEEEERQRGNFPDRFSGHQFPNYSSELNVNALLLGDSALYLCASKPGLGSDTQYFGPGTRLTVL.

The chain employs TRBV29-1 and TRBJ1-2; TRBD1 might be the D (6 bases). Germline CDR1 is SQVTM and CDR2 is ANQGSEA. The CDR3 extends over 13 amino acids. Trimming cost V 4 bases and J 5 bases, with 14 bases left between them. CDR3 nucleotides: TGCAGCGTTGGGGCACGGGACAAGTATGGCTACACCTTC. Translation gives CSVGARDKYGYTF.